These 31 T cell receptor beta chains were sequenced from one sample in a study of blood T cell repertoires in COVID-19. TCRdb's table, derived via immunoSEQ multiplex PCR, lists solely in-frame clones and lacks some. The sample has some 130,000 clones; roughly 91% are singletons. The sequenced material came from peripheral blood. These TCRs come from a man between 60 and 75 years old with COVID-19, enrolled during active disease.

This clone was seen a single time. CDR3 in amino acids: CASSTGTAGNTEAFF. The CDR3 region has the DNA TGTGCCAGCAGTACCGGGACAGCAGGGAACACTGAAGCTTTCTTT. V is TRBV6-2 or TRBV6-3 and J is TRBJ1-1; 7 bases fit TRBD1. Unmatched junction bases numbered 7, after V lost 5 bases and J lost 1 base. CDR1 MNHEY and CDR2 SVGEGT come from the germline V gene. The CDR3 covers 15 residues.

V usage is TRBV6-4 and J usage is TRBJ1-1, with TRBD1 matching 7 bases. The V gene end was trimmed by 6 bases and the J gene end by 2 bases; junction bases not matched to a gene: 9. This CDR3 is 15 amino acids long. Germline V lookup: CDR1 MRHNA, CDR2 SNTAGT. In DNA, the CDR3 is TGTGCCAGCAGCCGACAGGGCAGCAGAAACACTGAAGCTTTCTTT. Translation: CASSRQGSRNTEAFF.

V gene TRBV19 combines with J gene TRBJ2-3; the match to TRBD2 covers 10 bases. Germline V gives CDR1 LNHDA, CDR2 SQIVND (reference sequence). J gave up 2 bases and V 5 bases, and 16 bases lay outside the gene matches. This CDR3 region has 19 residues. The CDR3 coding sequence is TGTGCCAGTAGTCCCCGGACTAGCGGACCCGATTCGAACACAGATACGCAGTATTTT. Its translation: CASSPRTSGPDSNTDTQYF.

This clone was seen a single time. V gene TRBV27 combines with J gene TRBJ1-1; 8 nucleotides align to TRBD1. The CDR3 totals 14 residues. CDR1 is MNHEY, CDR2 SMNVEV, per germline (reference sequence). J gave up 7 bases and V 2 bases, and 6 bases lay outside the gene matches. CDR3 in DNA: TGTGCCAGCAGTTTACAGACAGGGGAGGGTGAAGCTTTCTTT. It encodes CASSLQTGEGEAFF.

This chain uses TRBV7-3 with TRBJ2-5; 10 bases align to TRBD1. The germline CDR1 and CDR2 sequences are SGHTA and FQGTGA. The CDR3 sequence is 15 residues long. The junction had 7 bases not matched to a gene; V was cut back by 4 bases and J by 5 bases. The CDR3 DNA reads TGTGCCAGCAGCTATACGGCGACAGGGGGCGAGACCCAGTACTTC. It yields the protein CASSYTATGGETQYF.

The DNA for the CDR3 is TGTGCCAGCTCACCTTTAAATAGTGGAGGGTCCGAGCAGTACTTC. This encodes CASSPLNSGGSEQYF. The V gene is TRBV18, the J gene TRBJ2-7; TRBD2 might be the D (6 bases). The V gene's germline CDR1 is KGHSH and CDR2 LQKENI. Trimming removed 3 bases from V and 6 bases from J, with 18 bases in between. This CDR3 is 15 amino acids long.

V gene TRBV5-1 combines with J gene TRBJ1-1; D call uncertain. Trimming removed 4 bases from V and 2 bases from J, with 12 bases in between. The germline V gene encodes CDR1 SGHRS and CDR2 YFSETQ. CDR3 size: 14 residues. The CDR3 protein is CASSPLTANTEAFF. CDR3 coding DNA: TGCGCCAGCAGCCCCCTAACAGCAAACACTGAAGCTTTCTTT.

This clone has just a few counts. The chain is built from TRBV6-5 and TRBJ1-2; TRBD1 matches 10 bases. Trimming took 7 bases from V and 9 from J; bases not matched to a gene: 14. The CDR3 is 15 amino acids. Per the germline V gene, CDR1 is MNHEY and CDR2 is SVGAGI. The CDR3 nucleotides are TGTGCCAGCAATAACCACAGACAGGGGGCGGGGAGCTACACCTTC. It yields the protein CASNNHRQGAGSYTF.

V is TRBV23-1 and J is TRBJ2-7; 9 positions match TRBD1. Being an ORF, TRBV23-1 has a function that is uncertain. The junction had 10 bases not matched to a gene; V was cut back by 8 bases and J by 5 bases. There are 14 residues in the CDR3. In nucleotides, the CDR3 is TGCGCCAGCCAGTTGCGGGACAGGGTCCACGAGCAGTACTTC. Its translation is CASQLRDRVHEQYF.

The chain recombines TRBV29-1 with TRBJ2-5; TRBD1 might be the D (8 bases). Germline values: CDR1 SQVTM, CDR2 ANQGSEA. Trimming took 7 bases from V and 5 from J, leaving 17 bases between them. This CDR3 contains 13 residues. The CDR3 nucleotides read TGCAGCGCCTCGACAGGGGAGGGGGAGACCCAGTACTTC. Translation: CSASTGEGETQYF.

CDR3 sequence reads: CASSVGRDSPLHF. The CDR3 coding sequence is TGTGCCAGCAGCGTAGGTCGGGATTCACCCCTCCACTTT. The chain carries TRBV9 and TRBJ1-6; D uncertain. CDR3 length equals 13 residues. Germline V lookup: CDR1 SGDLS, CDR2 YYNGEE. Trimming cost V 0 bases and J 8 bases, with 6 bases left between them.

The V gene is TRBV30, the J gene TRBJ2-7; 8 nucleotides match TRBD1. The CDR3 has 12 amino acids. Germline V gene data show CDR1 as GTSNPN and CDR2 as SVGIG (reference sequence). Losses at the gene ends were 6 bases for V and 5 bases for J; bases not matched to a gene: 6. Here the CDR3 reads CACNRGFDEQYF. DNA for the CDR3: TGTGCCTGCAACAGGGGGTTCGACGAGCAGTACTTC.

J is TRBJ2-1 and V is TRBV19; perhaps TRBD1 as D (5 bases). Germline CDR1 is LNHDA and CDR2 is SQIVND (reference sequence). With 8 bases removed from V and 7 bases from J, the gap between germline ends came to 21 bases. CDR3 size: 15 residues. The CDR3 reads CASQLGPTPLNEQFF. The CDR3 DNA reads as TGTGCCAGTCAGCTGGGGCCTACCCCTCTGAATGAGCAGTTCTTC.

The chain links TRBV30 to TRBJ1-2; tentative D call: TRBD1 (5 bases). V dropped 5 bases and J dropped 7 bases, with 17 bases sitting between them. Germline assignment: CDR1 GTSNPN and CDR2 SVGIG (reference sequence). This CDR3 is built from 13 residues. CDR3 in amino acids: CAWGLGGRGGYTF. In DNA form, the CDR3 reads TGTGCCTGGGGCCTTGGGGGGAGAGGTGGCTACACCTTC.

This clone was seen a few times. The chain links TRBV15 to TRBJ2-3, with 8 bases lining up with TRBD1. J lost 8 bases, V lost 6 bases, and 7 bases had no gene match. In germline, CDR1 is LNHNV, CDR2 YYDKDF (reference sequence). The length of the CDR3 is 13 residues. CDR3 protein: CATRTDTGGTQYF. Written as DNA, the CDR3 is TGTGCCACCAGGACGGACACAGGGGGTACGCAGTATTTT.

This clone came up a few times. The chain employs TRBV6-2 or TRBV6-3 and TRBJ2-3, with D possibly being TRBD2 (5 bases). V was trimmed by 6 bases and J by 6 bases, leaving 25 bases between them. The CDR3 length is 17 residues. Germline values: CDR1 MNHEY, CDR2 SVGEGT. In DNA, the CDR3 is TGTGCCAGCAGCATGGCAGTATTAAGCGGACCTCCGGATACGCAGTATTTT. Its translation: CASSMAVLSGPPDTQYF.

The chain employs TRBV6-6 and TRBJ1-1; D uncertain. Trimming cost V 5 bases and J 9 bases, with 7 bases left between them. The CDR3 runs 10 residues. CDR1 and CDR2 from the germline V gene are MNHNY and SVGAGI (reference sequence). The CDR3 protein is CASSRDKAFF. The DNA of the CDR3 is TGTGCCAGCAGTCGTGACAAAGCTTTCTTT.

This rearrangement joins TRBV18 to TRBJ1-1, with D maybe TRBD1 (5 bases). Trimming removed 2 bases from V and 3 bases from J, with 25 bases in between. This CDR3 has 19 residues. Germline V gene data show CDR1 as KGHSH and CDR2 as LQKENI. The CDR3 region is CASSPLAGVPSSMDTEAFF. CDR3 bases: TGTGCCAGCTCACCATTGGCGGGGGTCCCTTCCTCGATGGACACTGAAGCTTTCTTT.

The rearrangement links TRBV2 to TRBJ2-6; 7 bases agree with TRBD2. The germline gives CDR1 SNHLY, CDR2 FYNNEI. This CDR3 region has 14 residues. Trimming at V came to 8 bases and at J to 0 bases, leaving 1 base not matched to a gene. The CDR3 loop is CASGRASGANVLTF. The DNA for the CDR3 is TGTGCCAGCGGGAGGGCCTCTGGGGCCAACGTCCTGACTTTC.

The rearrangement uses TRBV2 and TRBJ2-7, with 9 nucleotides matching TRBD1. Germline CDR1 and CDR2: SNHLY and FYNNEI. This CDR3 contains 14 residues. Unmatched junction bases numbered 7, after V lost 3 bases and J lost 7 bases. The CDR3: CASSERDRVGEQYF. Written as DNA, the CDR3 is TGTGCCAGCAGTGAGAGGGACAGGGTGGGAGAGCAGTACTTC.

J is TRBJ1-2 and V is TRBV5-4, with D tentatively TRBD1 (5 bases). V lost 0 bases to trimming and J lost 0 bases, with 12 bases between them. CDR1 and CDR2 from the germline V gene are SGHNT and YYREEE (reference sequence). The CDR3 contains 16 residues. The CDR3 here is CASSLGQRTSNYGYTF. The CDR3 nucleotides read TGTGCCAGCAGCTTGGGACAGAGAACATCTAACTATGGCTACACCTTC.

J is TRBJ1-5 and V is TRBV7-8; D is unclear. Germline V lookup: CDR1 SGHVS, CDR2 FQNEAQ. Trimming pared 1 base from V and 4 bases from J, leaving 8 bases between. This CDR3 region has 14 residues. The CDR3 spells CASSLGRLNQPQHF. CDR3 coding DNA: TGTGCCAGCAGCTTAGGCAGGTTGAATCAGCCCCAGCATTTT.

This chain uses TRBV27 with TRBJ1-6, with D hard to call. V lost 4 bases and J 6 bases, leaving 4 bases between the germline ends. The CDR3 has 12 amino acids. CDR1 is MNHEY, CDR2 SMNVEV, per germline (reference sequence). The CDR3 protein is CASSYGNSPLHF. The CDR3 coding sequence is TGTGCCAGCAGTTACGGTAATTCACCCCTCCACTTT.

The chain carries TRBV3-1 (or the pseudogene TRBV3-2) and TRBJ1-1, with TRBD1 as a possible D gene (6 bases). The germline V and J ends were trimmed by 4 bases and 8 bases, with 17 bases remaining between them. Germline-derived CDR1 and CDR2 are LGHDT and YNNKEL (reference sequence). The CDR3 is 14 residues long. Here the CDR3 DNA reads TGTGCCAGCAGCCCCCAAGCGGGGGGCGCGGAAGCTTTCTTT. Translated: CASSPQAGGAEAFF.

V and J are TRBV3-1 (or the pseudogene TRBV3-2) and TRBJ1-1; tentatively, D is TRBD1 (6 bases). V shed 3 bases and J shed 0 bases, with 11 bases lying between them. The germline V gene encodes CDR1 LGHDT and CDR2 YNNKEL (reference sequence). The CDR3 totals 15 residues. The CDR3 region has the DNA TGTGCCAGCAGCCATCCACAGGGCATGAACACTGAAGCTTTCTTT. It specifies CASSHPQGMNTEAFF.

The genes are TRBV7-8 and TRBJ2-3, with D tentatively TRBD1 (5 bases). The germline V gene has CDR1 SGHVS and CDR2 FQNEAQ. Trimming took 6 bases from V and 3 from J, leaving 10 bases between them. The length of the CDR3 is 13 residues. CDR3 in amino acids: CASRPRQTDTQYF. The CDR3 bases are TGTGCCAGCAGACCGAGACAGACAGATACGCAGTATTTT.

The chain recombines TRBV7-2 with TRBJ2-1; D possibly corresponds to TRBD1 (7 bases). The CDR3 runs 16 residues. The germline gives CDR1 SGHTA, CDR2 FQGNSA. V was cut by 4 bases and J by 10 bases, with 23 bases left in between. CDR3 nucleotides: TGTGCCAGCAGCTACCAAGTCCCAGGTGCAGGGGGGGAGCAGTTCTTC. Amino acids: CASSYQVPGAGGEQFF.

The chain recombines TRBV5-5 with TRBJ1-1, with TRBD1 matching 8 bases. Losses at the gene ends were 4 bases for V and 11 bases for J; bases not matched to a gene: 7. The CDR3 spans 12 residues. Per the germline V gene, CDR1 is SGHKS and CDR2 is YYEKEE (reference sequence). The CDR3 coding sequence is TGTGCCAGCAGCCCCAGGGGGCGGTGGGCTTTCTTT. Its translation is CASSPRGRWAFF. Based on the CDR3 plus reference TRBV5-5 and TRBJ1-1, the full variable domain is DAGVTQSPTHLIKTRGQQVTLRCSPISGHKSVSWYQQVLGQGPQFIFQYYEKEERGRGNFPDRFSARQFPNYSSELNVNALLLGDSALYLCASSPRGRWAFFGQGTRLTVV.

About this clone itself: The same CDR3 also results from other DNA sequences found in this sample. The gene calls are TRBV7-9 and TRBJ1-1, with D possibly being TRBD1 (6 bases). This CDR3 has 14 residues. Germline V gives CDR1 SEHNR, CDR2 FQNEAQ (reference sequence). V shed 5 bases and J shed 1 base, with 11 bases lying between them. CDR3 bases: TGTGCCAGCAGCCCCCGAGGGGGGAACACTGAAGCTTTCTTT. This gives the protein CASSPRGGNTEAFF.

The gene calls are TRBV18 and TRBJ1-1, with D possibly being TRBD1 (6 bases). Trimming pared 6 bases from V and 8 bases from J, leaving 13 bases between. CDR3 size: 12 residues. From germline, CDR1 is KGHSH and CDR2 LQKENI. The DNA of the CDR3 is TGTGCCAGCTCCCCAAGCGGACAGGAAGCTTTCTTT. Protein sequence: CASSPSGQEAFF. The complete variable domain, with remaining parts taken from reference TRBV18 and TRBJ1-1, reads NAGVMQNPRHLVRRRGQEARLRCSPMKGHSHVYWYRQLPEEGLKFMVYLQKENIIDESGMPKERFSAEFPKEGPSILRIQQVVRGDSAAYFCASSPSGQEAFFGQGTRLTVV.

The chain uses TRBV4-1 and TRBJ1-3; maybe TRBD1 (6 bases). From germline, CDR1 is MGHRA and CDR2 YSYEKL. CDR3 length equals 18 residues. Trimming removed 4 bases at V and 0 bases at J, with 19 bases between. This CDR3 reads CASSRYVLQGRSGNTIYF. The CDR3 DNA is TGCGCCAGCAGCCGCTACGTGCTACAGGGACGCTCTGGAAACACCATATATTTT.